A selection of T cell receptor beta chains follows, all from one sample in a study of PD-1 blockade in classical Hodgkin lymphoma. Using immunoSEQ multiplex PCR, the repertoire was profiled, and TCRdb retains in-frame clones only, with some absent. This table has some 95,000 clones, about 88% appearing once. Sequences were derived from peripheral blood mononuclear cells (PBMCs), sampled before the second cycle of nivolumab. These receptors were obtained from a human donor with classical Hodgkin lymphoma. CDR3s include the opening cysteine and the closing phenylalanine or tryptophan. D genes are given only for firm matches. Some rows mark clone size as missing; the rest say once, few, many or name a class of expanded clone.

TGTGCCAGCAGTTACTCGAAAAATTACGGCTACACCTTC,CASSYSKNYGYTF,-,-,TRBV6-5,TRBJ1-2
TGTGCCAGCAGTGAAGGAAATGAAAAACTGTTTTTT,CASSEGNEKLFF,-,-,TRBV6-1,TRBJ1-4
TGTGCCAGTGGCCGGGCCCCCTACGAGCAGTACTTC,CASGRAPYEQYF,-,-,TRBV19,TRBJ2-7
TGCGCCAGCAGCTTGTCCCGTTACACTGAAGCTTTCTTT,CASSLSRYTEAFF,-,few,TRBV5-1,TRBJ1-1
TGTGCCAGCAGCTTACGAGCCCTCGGGGCCAACGTCCTGACTTTC,CASSLRALGANVLTF,-,-,TRBV5-8,TRBJ2-6
TGTGCCAGCAGCTTAGTGGGGAGGATGAACACCGGGGAGCTGTTTTTT,CASSLVGRMNTGELFF,-,-,TRBV11-2,TRBJ2-2
TGTGCCAGCAGTTTAGAAGGAGGTTACAATGAGCAGTTCTTC,CASSLEGGYNEQFF,-,-,TRBV27,TRBJ2-1
TGTGCCAGCAGCCCCAAGGATGGGACTAGCGGGAGGGCGGAGACCCAGTACTTC,CASSPKDGTSGRAETQYF,TRBD2,-,TRBV11-2,TRBJ2-5
TGTGCCTGGAGTGTACAATACAGCCACGAGCAGTACTTC,CAWSVQYSHEQYF,-,-,TRBV30,TRBJ2-7
TGTGCCAGCTCACCAGCCCGGGACGAAGTAACGGAGCAGTACTTC,CASSPARDEVTEQYF,-,-,TRBV18,TRBJ2-7
TGCGCCAGCAGCCAAGAATCAGGATTGAACACTGAAGCTTTCTTT,CASSQESGLNTEAFF,-,-,TRBV4-1,TRBJ1-1
TGTGCCAGCAGTTTATCGGGACAGGCCTACGAGCAGTACTTC,CASSLSGQAYEQYF,TRBD1,-,TRBV27,TRBJ2-7
TGTGCCACCAGCAGAGATCTTTCTGACAATCAGCCCCAGCATTTT,CATSRDLSDNQPQHF,-,-,TRBV15,TRBJ1-5
TGTGCCAGCAGCCCTAATAGCGGGGTAAACACCGGGGAGCTGTTTTTT,CASSPNSGVNTGELFF,TRBD2,-,TRBV27,TRBJ2-2
TGTGCCAGCAGCCAAGATCAGCAGGCCCGCTATGGCTACACCTTC,CASSQDQQARYGYTF,-,-,TRBV4-2,TRBJ1-2
TGTGCCAGCTCAGAACAGGGACCTAGCAATCAGCCCCAGCATTTT,CASSEQGPSNQPQHF,-,-,TRBV18,TRBJ1-5
TGTGCCAGCAGCTTAGCGGGGAGGGCAGAGCAGTTCTTC,CASSLAGRAEQFF,TRBD2,-,TRBV7-8,TRBJ2-1
TGTGCCAGTATGCCGGGGCCAGGCGTTTCGGACGAGCAGTACTTC,CASMPGPGVSDEQYF,-,-,TRBV19,TRBJ2-7
TGCGCCAGCAGCTTAGACAGGTGGGAGAACACTGAAGCTTTCTTT,CASSLDRWENTEAFF,-,-,TRBV5-1,TRBJ1-1
TGTGCCAGCAGCTTAGCTCTAGCGGGAGTAGGTGAGACCCAGTACTTC,CASSLALAGVGETQYF,TRBD2,-,TRBV7-9,TRBJ2-5
TGTGCCAGCAGCTTAGCGGACAGGGGAATAGGCGAGCAGTACTTC,CASSLADRGIGEQYF,TRBD1,once,TRBV7-8,TRBJ2-7
TGTGCCGCCTCGGGGGGAGCCAAAAACATTCAGTACTTC,CAASGGAKNIQYF,TRBD2,-,TRBV6-6,TRBJ2-4
TGTGCCAGCAGCTTGGGCTTCGGAGGGTTAGAGACCCAGTACTTC,CASSLGFGGLETQYF,-,-,TRBV7-9,TRBJ2-5
TGTGCCAGCACCTACTCGTCCAGGGGAGGAGAGACCCAGTACTTC,CASTYSSRGGETQYF,-,-,TRBV6-5,TRBJ2-5
TGTGCCAGCAGCCCTCAAACCACGGGGCACCACACTGAAGCTTTCTTT,CASSPQTTGHHTEAFF,-,-,TRBV13,TRBJ1-1
TGTGCCAGCTCACCACCTGGCAGTTCCTCTAGCTCCTACGAGCAGTACTTC,CASSPPGSSSSSYEQYF,-,-,TRBV18,TRBJ2-7
TGCGCCAGCAGCCTGACTAGCGGGATACCAAATTCGGGTGAGCAGTACTTC,CASSLTSGIPNSGEQYF,TRBD2,-,TRBV5-1,TRBJ2-7
TGTGCCAGCAGTGAAACGATGCAGGTCCTTAGCAATCAGCCCCAGCATTTT,CASSETMQVLSNQPQHF,-,-,TRBV6-1,TRBJ1-5
TGTGCCAGCAGCTTAGGAGGGGGACTACTTAATGAAAAACTGTTTTTT,CASSLGGGLLNEKLFF,-,-,TRBV7-9,TRBJ1-4
TGTGCTAGTGGTTTGGGCCCCCCGTCAACAGCCGCAGAAGCTTTCTTT,CASGLGPPSTAAEAFF,-,few,TRBV12-5,TRBJ1-1
TGTGCCAGCAGCCCGGGAGATACGCAGTATTTT,CASSPGDTQYF,-,-,TRBV5-4,TRBJ2-3
TGTGCCAGCAGCTTAGCAGGCGGCGGGGGGGCCAATGAGCAGTTCTTC,CASSLAGGGGANEQFF,TRBD2,-,TRBV11-3,TRBJ2-1
TGTGCCAGTAAGGCGACTAGCGGGTCCTACGAGCAGTACTTC,CASKATSGSYEQYF,TRBD2,-,TRBV19,TRBJ2-7
TGTGCCAGCAGTTTCGCCCCCAACTACGAGCAGTACTTC,CASSFAPNYEQYF,-,-,TRBV27,TRBJ2-7
TGTGCCAGCAGGGGAGCGGGGGAGTACAATGAGCAGTTCTTC,CASRGAGEYNEQFF,TRBD2,-,TRBV5-4,TRBJ2-1
TGTGCCAGCAGTTCCATATCCGGGACAGCTTCCTATGGCTACACCTTC,CASSSISGTASYGYTF,TRBD1,-,TRBV2,TRBJ1-2
TGTGCCAGCACCCCGGGACAGGGGGCAGTGACCCAGTACTTC,CASTPGQGAVTQYF,TRBD1,-,TRBV19,TRBJ2-5
TGTGCCAGCAGCTTGCGGGGGGCGCAAGAGACCCAGTACTTC,CASSLRGAQETQYF,TRBD2,-,TRBV11-2,TRBJ2-5
TGCAGCGTTGGGCGCGGGGGGCTAGCGGGGCTCAATGAGCAGTTCTTC,CSVGRGGLAGLNEQFF,TRBD2,-,TRBV29-1,TRBJ2-1
TGTGCCAGCAGCTTGGCCGGCTATGGCTACACCTTC,CASSLAGYGYTF,-,-,TRBV5-6,TRBJ1-2
TGTGCCACCAGCAGTAGGACCTTGGGATGGGAGCCCCAGCATTTT,CATSSRTLGWEPQHF,-,-,TRBV15,TRBJ1-5
TGTGCCAGCAGTCTCGCTGGCCAGGCCCCCTACGAGCAGTACTTC,CASSLAGQAPYEQYF,-,-,TRBV27,TRBJ2-7
TGTGCCAGCAGTTTTCTGGCGAGGTCCTACGAGCAGTACTTC,CASSFLARSYEQYF,-,-,TRBV28,TRBJ2-7
TGTGCCAGCAGTGTGTGGCCTAGCGACTACAATGAGCAGTTCTTC,CASSVWPSDYNEQFF,-,-,TRBV7-3,TRBJ2-1
TGTGCCAGCAGACAAACTAGGGCCGTTGAGCAGTTCTTC,CASRQTRAVEQFF,-,-,TRBV4-2,TRBJ2-1
TGTGCCAGCAGCTTCGTGGGACAGGGTCCCTACGAGCAGTACTTC,CASSFVGQGPYEQYF,TRBD1,-,TRBV7-9,TRBJ2-7
TGTGCCAGCAGTTTTGGTGGCCAAGAGACCCAGTACTTC,CASSFGGQETQYF,-,-,TRBV28,TRBJ2-5
TGTGCCAGGACAGGGGAAGCTTTCTTT,CARTGEAFF,TRBD1,-,TRBV2,TRBJ1-1
TGTGCCAGCAGTGATGACAGGGAAACGGTCCAAGAGACCCAGTACTTC,CASSDDRETVQETQYF,TRBD1,medium-sized,TRBV2,TRBJ2-5
TGCGCCAGCAGCCAAGCCCCAGGTGTCCCAAATGAAAAACTGTTTTTT,CASSQAPGVPNEKLFF,-,-,TRBV4-1,TRBJ1-4
TGTGCCAGCAGCCACAATGAGCAGTTCTTC,CASSHNEQFF,-,-,TRBV2,TRBJ2-1
TGTGCCAGCAGCTTAGGCGATGTCACCTACAAGTACCAAGAGACCCAGTACTTC,CASSLGDVTYKYQETQYF,-,-,TRBV11-2,TRBJ2-5